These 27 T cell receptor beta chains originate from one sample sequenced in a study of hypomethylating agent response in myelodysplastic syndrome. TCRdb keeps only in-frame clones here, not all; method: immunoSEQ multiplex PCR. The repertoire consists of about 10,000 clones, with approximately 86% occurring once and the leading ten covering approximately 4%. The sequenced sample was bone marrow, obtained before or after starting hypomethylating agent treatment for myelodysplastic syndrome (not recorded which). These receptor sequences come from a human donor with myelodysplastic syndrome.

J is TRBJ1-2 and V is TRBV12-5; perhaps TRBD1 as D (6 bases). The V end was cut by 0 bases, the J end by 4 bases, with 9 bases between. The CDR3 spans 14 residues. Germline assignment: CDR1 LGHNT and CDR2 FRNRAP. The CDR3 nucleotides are TGTGCTAGTGGTTTGGTACAGACAGGCTATGGCTACACCTTC. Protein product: CASGLVQTGYGYTF.

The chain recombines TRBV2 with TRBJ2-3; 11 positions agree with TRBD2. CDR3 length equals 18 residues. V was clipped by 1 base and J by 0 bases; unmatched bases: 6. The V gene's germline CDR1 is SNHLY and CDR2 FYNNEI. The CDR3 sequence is CASSEGVAGGSSTDTQYF. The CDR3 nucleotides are TGTGCCAGCAGTGAAGGGGTAGCGGGAGGGTCTAGCACAGATACGCAGTATTTT.

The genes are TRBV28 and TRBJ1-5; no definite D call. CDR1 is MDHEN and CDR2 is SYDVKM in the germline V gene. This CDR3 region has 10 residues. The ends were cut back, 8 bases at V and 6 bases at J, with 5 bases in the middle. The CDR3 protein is CASAGQPQHF. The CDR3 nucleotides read TGTGCCAGCGCCGGTCAGCCCCAGCATTTT.

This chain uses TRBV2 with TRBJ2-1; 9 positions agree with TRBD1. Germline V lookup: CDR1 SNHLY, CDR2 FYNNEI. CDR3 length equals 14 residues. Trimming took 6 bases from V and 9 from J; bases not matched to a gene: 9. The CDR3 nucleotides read TGTGCCAGCAGCACAGGGGGCTGGGGGGGTGAGCAGTTCTTC. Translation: CASSTGGWGGEQFF.

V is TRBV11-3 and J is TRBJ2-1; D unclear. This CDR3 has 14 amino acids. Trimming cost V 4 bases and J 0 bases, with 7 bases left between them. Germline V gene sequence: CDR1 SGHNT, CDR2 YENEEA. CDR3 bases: TGTGCCAGCAGCTCCGCTAGCTCCTACAATGAGCAGTTCTTC. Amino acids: CASSSASSYNEQFF.

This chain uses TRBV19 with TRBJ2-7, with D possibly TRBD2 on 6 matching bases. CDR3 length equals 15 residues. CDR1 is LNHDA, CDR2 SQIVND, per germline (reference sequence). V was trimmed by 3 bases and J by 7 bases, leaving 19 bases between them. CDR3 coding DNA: TGTGCCAGTAGTATCGCAGCGGGTTCTACGGGGGAGCAGTACTTC. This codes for CASSIAAGSTGEQYF.

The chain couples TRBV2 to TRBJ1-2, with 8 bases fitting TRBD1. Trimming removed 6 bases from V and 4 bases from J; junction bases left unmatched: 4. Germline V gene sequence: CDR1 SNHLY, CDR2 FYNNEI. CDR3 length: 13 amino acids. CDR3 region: CASSAGTGYGYTF. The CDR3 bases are TGTGCCAGCAGCGCCGGGACAGGCTATGGCTACACCTTC.

The CDR3 DNA reads as TGTGCCAGCAGTTACCCGATGCGGGGCGAGCAGTACTTC. Translation: CASSYPMRGEQYF. This rearrangement joins TRBV6-5 to TRBJ2-5, with D tentatively TRBD2 (6 bases). The J call may be in error: the DNA end matches TRBJ2-7 better. Germline V gene data show CDR1 as MNHEY and CDR2 as SVGAGI. This CDR3 has 13 amino acids.

CDR3 nucleotides: TGCGCCAGCAGCCAAGGTCGGACTACCAATCAGCCCCAGCATTTT. Its translation: CASSQGRTTNQPQHF. V gene TRBV4-1 combines with J gene TRBJ1-5; D gene unclear. The germline gives CDR1 MGHRA, CDR2 YSYEKL. The CDR3 sequence is 15 residues long. V lost 1 base and J 3 bases, leaving 10 bases between the germline ends.

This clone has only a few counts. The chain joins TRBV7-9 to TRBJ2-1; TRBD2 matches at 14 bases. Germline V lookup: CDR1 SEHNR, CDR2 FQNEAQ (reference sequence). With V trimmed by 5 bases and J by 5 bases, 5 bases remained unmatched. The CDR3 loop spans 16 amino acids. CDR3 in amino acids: CASSRLAGGGDNEQFF. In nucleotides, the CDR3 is TGTGCCAGCAGCCGACTAGCGGGAGGGGGGGACAATGAGCAGTTCTTC.

The CDR3 coding sequence is TGTGCCATCAGCCTGACGACTGGGGAGACCCAGTACTTC. Protein sequence: CAISLTTGETQYF. The chain employs TRBV10-3 and TRBJ2-5; D gene unclear. Germline V CDR1 and CDR2: ENHRY, SYGVKD. The CDR3 length is 13 residues. Trimming cost V 6 bases and J 5 bases, with 13 bases left between them.

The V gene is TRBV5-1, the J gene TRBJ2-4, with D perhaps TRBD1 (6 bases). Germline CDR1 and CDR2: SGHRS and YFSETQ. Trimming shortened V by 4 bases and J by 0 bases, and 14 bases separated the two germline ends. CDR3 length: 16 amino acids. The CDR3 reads CASSPGQQLAKNIQYF. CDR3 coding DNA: TGCGCCAGCAGCCCGGGACAACAACTAGCCAAAAACATTCAGTACTTC.

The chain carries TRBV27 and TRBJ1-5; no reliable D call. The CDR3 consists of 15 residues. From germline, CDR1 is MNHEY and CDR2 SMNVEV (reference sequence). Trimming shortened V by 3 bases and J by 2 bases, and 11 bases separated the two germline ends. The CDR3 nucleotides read TGTGCCAGCAGTTTGGGCTTTGAAGGCAATCAGCCCCAGCATTTT. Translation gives CASSLGFEGNQPQHF.

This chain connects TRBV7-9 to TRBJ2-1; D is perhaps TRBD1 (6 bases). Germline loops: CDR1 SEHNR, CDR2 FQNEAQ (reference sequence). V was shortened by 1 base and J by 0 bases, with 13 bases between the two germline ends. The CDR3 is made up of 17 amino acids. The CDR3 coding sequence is TGTGCCAGCAGCTTAGAAAAGGGGGAGATCTCCTACAATGAGCAGTTCTTC. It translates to CASSLEKGEISYNEQFF.

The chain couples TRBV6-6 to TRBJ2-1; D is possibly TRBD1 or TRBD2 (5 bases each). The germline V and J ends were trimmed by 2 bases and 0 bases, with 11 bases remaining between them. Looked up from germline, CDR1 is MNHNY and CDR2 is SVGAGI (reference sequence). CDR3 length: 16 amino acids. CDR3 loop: CASSYGGASSYNEQFF. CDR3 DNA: TGTGCCAGCAGTTACGGGGGAGCCAGCTCCTACAATGAGCAGTTCTTC.

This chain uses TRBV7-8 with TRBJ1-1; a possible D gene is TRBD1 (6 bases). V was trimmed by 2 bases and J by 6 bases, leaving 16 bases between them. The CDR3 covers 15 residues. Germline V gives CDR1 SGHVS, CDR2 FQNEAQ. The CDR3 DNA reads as TGTGCCAGCAGCTTACCCCCTCAGGGGTCGGCTGAAGCTTTCTTT. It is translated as CASSLPPQGSAEAFF. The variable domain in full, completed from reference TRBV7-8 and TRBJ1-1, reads GAGVSQSPRYKVAKRGQDVALRCDPISGHVSLFWYQQALGQGPEFLTYFQNEAQLDKSGLPSDRFFAERPEGSVSTLKIQRTQQEDSAVYLCASSLPPQGSAEAFFGQGTRLTVV.

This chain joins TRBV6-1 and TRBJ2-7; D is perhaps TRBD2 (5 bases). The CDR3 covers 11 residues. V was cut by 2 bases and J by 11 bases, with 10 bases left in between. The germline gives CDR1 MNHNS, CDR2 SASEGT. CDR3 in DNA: TGTGCCAGCAGTGAACCGGGGAACGAGTACTTC. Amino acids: CASSEPGNEYF.

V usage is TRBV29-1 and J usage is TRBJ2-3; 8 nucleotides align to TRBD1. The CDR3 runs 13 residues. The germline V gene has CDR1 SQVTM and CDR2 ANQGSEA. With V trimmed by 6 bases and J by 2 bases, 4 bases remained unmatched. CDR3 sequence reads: CSVRQGPTDTQYF. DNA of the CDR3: TGCAGCGTGAGACAGGGGCCCACAGATACGCAGTATTTT.

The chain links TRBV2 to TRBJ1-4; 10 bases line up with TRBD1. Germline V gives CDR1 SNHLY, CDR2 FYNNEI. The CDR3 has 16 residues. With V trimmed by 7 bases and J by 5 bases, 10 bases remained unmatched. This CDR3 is CASKDRGSIINEKLFF. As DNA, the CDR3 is TGTGCCAGCAAGGACAGGGGGTCAATTATAAATGAAAAACTGTTTTTT.

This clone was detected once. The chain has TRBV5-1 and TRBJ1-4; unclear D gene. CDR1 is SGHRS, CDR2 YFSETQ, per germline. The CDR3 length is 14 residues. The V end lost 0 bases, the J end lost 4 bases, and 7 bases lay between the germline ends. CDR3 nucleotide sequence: TGCGCCAGCAGCTTGGGCAGCTATAATGAAAAACTGTTTTTT. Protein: CASSLGSYNEKLFF.

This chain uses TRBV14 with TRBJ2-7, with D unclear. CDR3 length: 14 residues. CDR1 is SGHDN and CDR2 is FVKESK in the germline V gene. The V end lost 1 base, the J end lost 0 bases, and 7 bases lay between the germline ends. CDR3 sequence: CASSQAEFSYEQYF. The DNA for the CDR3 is TGTGCCAGCAGCCAAGCGGAATTCTCCTACGAGCAGTACTTC.

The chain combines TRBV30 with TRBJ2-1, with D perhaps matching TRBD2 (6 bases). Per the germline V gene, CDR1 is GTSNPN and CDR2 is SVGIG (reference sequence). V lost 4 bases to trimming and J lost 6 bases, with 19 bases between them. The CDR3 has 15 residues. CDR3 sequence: CAWISAGGAGNEQFF. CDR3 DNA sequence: TGTGCCTGGATCTCAGCTGGAGGGGCAGGCAATGAGCAGTTCTTC.

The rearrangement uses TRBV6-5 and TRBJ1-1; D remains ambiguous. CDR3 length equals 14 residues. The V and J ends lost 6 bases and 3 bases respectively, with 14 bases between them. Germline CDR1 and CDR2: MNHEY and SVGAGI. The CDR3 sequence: CASRTDHVDTEAFF. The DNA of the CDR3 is TGTGCCAGCAGAACCGACCATGTGGACACTGAAGCTTTCTTT.

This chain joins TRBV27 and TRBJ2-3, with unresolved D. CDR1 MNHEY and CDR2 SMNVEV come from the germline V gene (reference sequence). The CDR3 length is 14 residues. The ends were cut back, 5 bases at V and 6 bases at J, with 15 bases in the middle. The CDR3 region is CASSPYVGGDTQYF. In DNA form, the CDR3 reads TGTGCCAGCAGTCCCTATGTGGGTGGGGATACGCAGTATTTT.

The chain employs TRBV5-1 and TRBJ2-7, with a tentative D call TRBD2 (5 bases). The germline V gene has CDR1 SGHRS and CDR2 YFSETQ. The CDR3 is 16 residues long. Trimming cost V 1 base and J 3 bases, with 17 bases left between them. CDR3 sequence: CASSLSTSSGGYEQYF. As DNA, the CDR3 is TGCGCCAGCAGCTTGAGTACCAGCTCCGGAGGCTACGAGCAGTACTTC.

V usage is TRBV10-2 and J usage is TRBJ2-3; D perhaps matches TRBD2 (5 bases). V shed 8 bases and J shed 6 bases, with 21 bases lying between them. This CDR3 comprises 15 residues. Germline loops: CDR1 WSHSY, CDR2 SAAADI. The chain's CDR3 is CASVDPYRQRDTQYF. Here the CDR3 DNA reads TGCGCCAGCGTAGACCCCTATCGGCAGCGGGATACGCAGTATTTT.

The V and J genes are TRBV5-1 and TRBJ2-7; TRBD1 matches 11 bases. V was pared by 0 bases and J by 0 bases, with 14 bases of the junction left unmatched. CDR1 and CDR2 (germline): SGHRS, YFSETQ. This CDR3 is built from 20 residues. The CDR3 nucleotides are TGCGCCAGCAGCTTGGGACCGGACAGGGGGCGAGGCGTGGACTCCTACGAGCAGTACTTC. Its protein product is CASSLGPDRGRGVDSYEQYF.